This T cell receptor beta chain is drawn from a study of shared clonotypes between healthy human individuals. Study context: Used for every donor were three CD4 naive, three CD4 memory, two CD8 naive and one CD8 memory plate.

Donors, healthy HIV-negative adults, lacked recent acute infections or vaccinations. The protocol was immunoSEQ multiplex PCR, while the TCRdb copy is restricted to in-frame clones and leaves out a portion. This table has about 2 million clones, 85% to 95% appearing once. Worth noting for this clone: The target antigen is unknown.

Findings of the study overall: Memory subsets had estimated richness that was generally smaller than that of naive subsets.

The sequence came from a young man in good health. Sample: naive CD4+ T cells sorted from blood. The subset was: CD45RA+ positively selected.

The CDR3, as DNA: TGTGCCAGCAGCGTAGGAGAAAAGGGCAATCAGCCCCAGCATTTT. Translation: CASSVGEKGNQPQHF. The gene calls are TRBV9 and TRBJ1-5; D is unresolved. The CDR3 has 15 residues. V shed 0 bases and J shed 2 bases, with 9 bases lying between them. Germline lookup yields CDR1 SGDLS and CDR2 YYNGEE.